This T cell receptor beta chain was retrieved from a study of blood T cell repertoires in COVID-19. On the study more broadly: The samples span acute and convalescent COVID-19 from the United States, Italy and Spain. PBMCs, B-cell-depleted T cells, or T cells were the source of the cDNA or gDNA that made up the material.

V gave up 10 bases and J gave up 7 bases; unmatched junction bases: 7. The CDR3 spans 12 residues. CDR1 and CDR2 (germline): SGHNT, YYREEE (reference sequence). A Seattle source enrolled patients during active infection and followed them longitudinally. In the authors' workflow: Nucleated cell number was recorded as an estimate derived from reference gene primer amplification. Libraries were prepared by immunoSEQ multiplex PCR; TCRdb keeps only in-frame clonotypes and omits some of them. The V and J calls and the clone size are those of that table, but D and trimming were determined from the DNA. The sample has under 300,000 clones; around 88% are singletons.

The sequence was collected from a woman between 65 and 79 years old with COVID-19, enrolled during active disease. The chain links TRBV5-4 to TRBJ2-1, with TRBD1 identical over 8 bases. The sample was peripheral blood. The CDR3 DNA reads TGTGCCCTCGGGACAGGACAAAATGAGCAGTTCTTC. Amino acid sequence: CALGTGQNEQFF.